What follows are 25 T cell receptor beta chains derived from one specimen sequenced in a study of blood T cell repertoires in COVID-19. This table comes from immunoSEQ multiplex PCR, and its TCRdb copy is limited to in-frame clones, with some not included. The sample includes over 250,000 clones, under 90% of them seen just once. The sequenced sample was peripheral blood. These receptors all come from a man in his fifties with acute or convalescent COVID-19.

The chain joins TRBV30 to TRBJ1-4; D is possibly TRBD1 (5 bases). CDR3 length: 14 amino acids. Trimming shortened V by 3 bases and J by 4 bases, and 12 bases separated the two germline ends. Looked up from germline, CDR1 is GTSNPN and CDR2 is SVGIG (reference sequence). The CDR3 DNA sequence: TGTGCCTGGAGCGAACAGGTTATTAATGAAAAACTGTTTTTT. This encodes CAWSEQVINEKLFF.

CDR3 DNA sequence: TGTGCCAGTAGTAGAACTCGCCGGGACAGGGGTTTCGGCTACACCTTC. The encoded protein is CASSRTRRDRGFGYTF. The chain carries TRBV19 and TRBJ1-2; the match to TRBD1 covers 10 bases. The V segment lost 4 bases and the J segment 8 bases; nucleotides outside the gene matches: 13. The CDR3 is made up of 16 amino acids. CDR1 and CDR2 (germline): LNHDA, SQIVND (reference sequence).

The CDR3 DNA sequence: TGTGCCAGCTCACCAGCCGGCCAAGAGACCCAGTACTTC. Protein sequence: CASSPAGQETQYF. The chain combines TRBV18 with TRBJ2-5; the D is unclear. Germline V lookup: CDR1 KGHSH, CDR2 LQKENI. This CDR3 has 13 amino acids. Trimming removed 2 bases at V and 1 base at J, with 5 bases between.

The rearrangement links TRBV5-4 to TRBJ2-5, with D unresolved. Looked up from germline, CDR1 is SGHNT and CDR2 is YYREEE (reference sequence). The CDR3 loop spans 13 amino acids. The V end lost 0 bases, the J end lost 3 bases, and 6 bases lay between the germline ends. The CDR3 region is CASSLVAEETQYF. In DNA, the CDR3 is TGTGCCAGCAGCTTGGTGGCAGAAGAGACCCAGTACTTC.

The chain carries TRBV12-3 or TRBV12-4 and TRBJ1-2; 7 bases are shared with TRBD1. Unmatched junction bases numbered 2, after V lost 5 bases and J lost 2 bases. The CDR3 is made up of 13 amino acids. CDR3 nucleotides: TGTGCCAGCAGTCGGGACAGCAACTATGGCTACACCTTC. It is translated as CASSRDSNYGYTF.

The V and J genes are TRBV18 and TRBJ1-1; D not certain. Trimming stripped 2 bases from V and 0 bases from J, with 10 bases between. Germline assignment: CDR1 KGHSH and CDR2 LQKENI. CDR3 length equals 15 residues. Here the CDR3 DNA reads TGTGCCAGCTCACCATCAGACATCATGAACACTGAAGCTTTCTTT. It encodes CASSPSDIMNTEAFF.

The chain combines TRBV19 with TRBJ2-7; 8 bases fit TRBD1. J gave up 2 bases and V 5 bases, and 8 bases lay outside the gene matches. This CDR3 is built from 15 residues. Germline V gene sequence: CDR1 LNHDA, CDR2 SQIVND (reference sequence). CDR3 residues: CASSSADRGPYEQYF. The CDR3 DNA follows: TGTGCCAGTAGTTCGGCTGACAGGGGCCCCTACGAGCAGTACTTC.

Turning to this clone: A much larger clone differs from this one at a single base, so this may be a read error. The CDR3 sequence: CASSLDGPGELFF. CDR3 coding DNA: TGTGCCAGCAGCTTAGATGGGCCCGGGGAGCTGTTTTTT. The chain employs TRBV11-2 and TRBJ2-2; no reliable D call. Germline V CDR1 and CDR2: SGHAT, FQNNGV. This CDR3 spans 13 amino acids. Trimming shortened V by 0 bases and J by 6 bases, and 5 bases separated the two germline ends.

This chain uses TRBV12-5 with TRBJ1-2; 10 bases match TRBD1. This CDR3 has 15 residues. Germline V gene sequence: CDR1 LGHNT, CDR2 FRNRAP. With V trimmed by 7 bases and J by 2 bases, 7 bases remained unmatched. CDR3 coding DNA: TGTGCTAGTGCCCCTGGACAGGGGGGGAACTATGGCTACACCTTC. Protein product: CASAPGQGGNYGYTF.

This clone is a singleton in its sample. The rearrangement links TRBV10-3 to TRBJ2-5, with D possibly TRBD2 on 7 matching bases. This CDR3 contains 15 residues. The ends were cut back, 3 bases at V and 3 bases at J, with 14 bases in the middle. From germline, CDR1 is ENHRY and CDR2 SYGVKD. The CDR3 sequence: CAISERGGAEETQYF. CDR3 bases: TGTGCCATCAGTGAACGAGGGGGGGCCGAAGAGACCCAGTACTTC.

This chain connects TRBV5-6 to TRBJ1-2; 7 positions agree with TRBD1. CDR1 and CDR2 (germline): SGHDT, YYEEEE. Trimming cost V 4 bases and J 5 bases; bases outside gene matches: 5. The CDR3 spans 13 residues. The CDR3 loop is CASSLDRQYGYTF. The CDR3 DNA is TGTGCCAGCAGCCTGGACAGGCAATATGGCTACACCTTC.

The rearrangement links TRBV5-6 to TRBJ1-6; a weak D match, TRBD1 (5 bases). The germline V gene has CDR1 SGHDT and CDR2 YYEEEE. The CDR3 consists of 15 residues. V dropped 0 bases and J dropped 5 bases, with 9 bases sitting between them. The CDR3 DNA is TGTGCCAGCAGCTTGGCCCCAGGGAATAATTCACCCCTCCACTTT. Encoded protein: CASSLAPGNNSPLHF.

V is TRBV11-3 and J is TRBJ2-1, with a tentative D call TRBD2 (5 bases). Trimming pared 5 bases from V and 7 bases from J, leaving 12 bases between. The CDR3 has 13 amino acids. CDR1 and CDR2 from the germline V gene are SGHNT and YENEEA. DNA for the CDR3: TGTGCCAGCAGCCGTGGAGCGGTAAATGAGCAGTTCTTC. Its protein is CASSRGAVNEQFF.

V is TRBV5-1 and J is TRBJ1-1; D ambiguous. The germline V gene encodes CDR1 SGHRS and CDR2 YFSETQ. With 2 bases removed from V and 1 base from J, the gap between germline ends came to 12 bases. This CDR3 is built from 15 residues. CDR3 in DNA: TGCGCCAGCAGCTTATCCCCCGCGGGGAACACTGAAGCTTTCTTT. This encodes CASSLSPAGNTEAFF.

A note on this clone: Other DNA sequences in this sample translate to the same CDR3. V usage is TRBV9 and J usage is TRBJ1-2; D possibly corresponds to TRBD1 (5 bases). Germline lookup yields CDR1 SGDLS and CDR2 YYNGEE. V was shortened by 0 bases and J by 5 bases, with 8 bases between the two germline ends. The CDR3 has 13 amino acids. The CDR3 coding sequence is TGTGCCAGCAGCGTAGTGGGGGGATATGGCTACACCTTC. Protein: CASSVVGGYGYTF.

The V and J genes are TRBV18 and TRBJ1-1, with D perhaps TRBD1 (5 bases). The length of the CDR3 is 13 residues. V was cut by 3 bases and J by 6 bases, with 11 bases left in between. Looked up from germline, CDR1 is KGHSH and CDR2 is LQKENI. In DNA, the CDR3 is TGTGCCAGCTCACCGAACGGGGGACCTGAAGCTTTCTTT. It encodes CASSPNGGPEAFF.

The V gene is TRBV3-1 (or the pseudogene TRBV3-2), the J gene TRBJ2-1; possible D gene TRBD2, 6 bases. Germline CDR1 LGHDT, CDR2 YNNKEL (reference sequence). The CDR3 runs to 16 residues. The V and J ends lost 0 bases and 2 bases respectively, with 11 bases between them. Written as DNA, the CDR3 is TGTGCCAGCAGCCAAGATGCGGGACTGGCCTACAATGAGCAGTTCTTC. Amino acid sequence: CASSQDAGLAYNEQFF.

The chain carries TRBV6-2 or TRBV6-3 and TRBJ1-3; D gene unclear. This CDR3 region has 16 residues. Trimming took off 3 bases at V and 2 bases at J, with 14 bases between the two ends. CDR1 MNHEY and CDR2 SVGEGT come from the germline V gene. This CDR3 reads CASSYFTGEAGNTIYF. CDR3 DNA: TGTGCCAGCAGTTATTTTACCGGAGAGGCTGGAAACACCATATATTTT.

V gene TRBV5-1 combines with J gene TRBJ1-4; tentative D call: TRBD1 (6 bases). V was pared by 1 base and J by 3 bases, with 10 bases between. CDR1 SGHRS and CDR2 YFSETQ come from the germline V gene. The CDR3 loop spans 15 amino acids. CDR3 nucleotide sequence: TGCGCCAGCAGCTTGTTACAGGGACCTAATGAAAAACTGTTTTTT. This gives the protein CASSLLQGPNEKLFF. Filled out from reference TRBV5-1 and TRBJ1-4, the complete variable domain reads KAGVTQTPRYLIKTRGQQVTLSCSPISGHRSVSWYQQTPGQGLQFLFEYFSETQRNKGNFPGRFSGRQFSNSRSEMNVSTLELGDSALYLCASSLLQGPNEKLFFGSGTQLSVL.

This clone turned up a few times. The V call is TRBV15, the J call TRBJ2-3; D not certain. Germline V CDR1 and CDR2: LNHNV, YYDKDF (reference sequence). V was pared by 0 bases and J by 2 bases, with 6 bases between. The CDR3 extends over 14 amino acids. The CDR3 here is CATSRDTITDTQYF. CDR3 nucleotides: TGTGCCACCAGCAGAGACACAATCACAGATACGCAGTATTTT.

This clone was found once. This chain links TRBV7-2 with TRBJ1-1; possibly TRBD1 for D (6 bases). Germline loops: CDR1 SGHTA, CDR2 FQGNSA. This CDR3 contains 15 residues. Deletions cut 1 base from V and 6 bases from J, with 15 bases between. Here the CDR3 reads CASSLEGGGRPEAFF. CDR3 DNA sequence: TGTGCCAGCAGCTTAGAAGGGGGGGGTAGGCCTGAAGCTTTCTTT. The whole variable domain, filled in from reference TRBV7-2 and TRBJ1-1, reads GAGVSQSPSNKVTEKGKDVELRCDPISGHTALYWYRQSLGQGLEFLIYFQGNSAPDKSGLPSDRFSAERTGGSVSTLTIQRTQQEDSAVYLCASSLEGGGRPEAFFGQGTRLTVV.

V usage is TRBV14 and J usage is TRBJ2-5, with a weak D call TRBD2 (6 bases). Germline V gene sequence: CDR1 SGHDN, CDR2 FVKESK. The CDR3 totals 14 residues. V lost 0 bases and J lost 6, with 11 bases in between. This chain's CDR3 is CASSQEIGGKTQYF. The CDR3 bases are TGTGCCAGCAGCCAAGAGATCGGAGGGAAGACCCAGTACTTC.

The chain uses TRBV25-1 and TRBJ2-1, with 8 bases matching TRBD2. Germline loops: CDR1 MGHDK, CDR2 SYGVNS. The junction had 7 bases not matched to a gene; V was cut back by 3 bases and J by 0 bases. The CDR3 contains 17 residues. CDR3 sequence reads: CASSDSVGGGSYNEQFF. As DNA, the CDR3 is TGTGCCAGCAGTGACTCCGTCGGGGGGGGCTCCTACAATGAGCAGTTCTTC.

This chain links TRBV15 with TRBJ2-1; 8 bases fit TRBD2. Trimming took 1 base from V and 6 from J; bases not matched to a gene: 5. This CDR3 has 15 residues. Germline values: CDR1 LNHNV, CDR2 YYDKDF (reference sequence). Written as DNA, the CDR3 is TGTGCCACCAGCAGAGCGGGGGGGCCGCGCAATGAGCAGTTCTTC. Protein product: CATSRAGGPRNEQFF.

The chain employs TRBV14 and TRBJ1-6; no clear D gene. Germline V lookup: CDR1 SGHDN, CDR2 FVKESK. There are 13 residues in the CDR3. V lost 0 bases and J lost 10, with 7 bases in between. In DNA, the CDR3 is TGTGCCAGCAGCCAAGATGGCGGGTCACCCCTCCACTTT. It is translated as CASSQDGGSPLHF.